A single TCR beta chain is shown here with its context. Its antigen is not identified. The V gene end was trimmed by 5 bases and the J gene end by 3 bases; junction bases not matched to a gene: 9. The CDR3 contains 16 residues. Germline-derived CDR1 and CDR2 are LNHDA and SQIVND (reference sequence). These data originate in a study of beta chain features in type 1 diabetes. Investigators reverse transcribed all isolated RNA, so they sequenced expressed TCRB transcripts. The repertoire was sequenced with immunoSEQ multiplex PCR; TCRdb's copy has only in-frame clones and lacks some. Among hundreds of thousands of clones listed, more than 12% were seen once. Study-level findings and limits: When cDNA is sequenced, cells with high TCR expression could be over-represented. Type 1 diabetes patients had VDJ junctions that carried fewer insertions and more deletions. Type 1 diabetes patients had moderately but significantly shorter TCRB CDR3s in all four CD4+ subsets.

The sequenced material came from naive CD4+ T cells from blood. J is TRBJ2-4 and V is TRBV19, with 8 bases that match TRBD1. The TCR originated in a man aged 18 to 30 with type 1 diabetes. Here the CDR3 reads CASSYSGGDHKNIQYF. In DNA, the CDR3 is TGTGCCAGTAGTTATTCAGGGGGCGACCACAAAAACATTCAGTACTTC. The whole variable domain, remainder taken from reference TRBV19 and TRBJ2-4, is DGGITQSPKYLFRKEGQNVTLSCEQNLNHDAMYWYRQDPGQGLRLIYYSQIVNDFQKGDIAEGYSVSREKKESFPLTVTSAQKNPTAFYLCASSYSGGDHKNIQYFGAGTRLSVL.